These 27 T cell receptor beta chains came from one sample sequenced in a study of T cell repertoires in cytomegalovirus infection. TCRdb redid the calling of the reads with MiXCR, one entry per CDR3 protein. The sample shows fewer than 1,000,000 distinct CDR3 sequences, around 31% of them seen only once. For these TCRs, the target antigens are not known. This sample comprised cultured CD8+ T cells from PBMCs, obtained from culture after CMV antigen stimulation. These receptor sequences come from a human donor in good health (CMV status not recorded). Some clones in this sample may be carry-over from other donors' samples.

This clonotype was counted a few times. The CDR3 loop reads CASSQEAGGVEAFF. The CDR3 DNA reads as TGCGCCAGCAGCCAAGAAGCCGGGGGGGTCGAAGCTTTCTTT. The chain employs TRBV4-1 and TRBJ1-1; maybe TRBD1 (5 bases). The germline gives CDR1 MGHRA, CDR2 YSYEKL. This CDR3 has 14 amino acids. V was trimmed by 0 bases and J by 8 bases, leaving 13 bases between them.

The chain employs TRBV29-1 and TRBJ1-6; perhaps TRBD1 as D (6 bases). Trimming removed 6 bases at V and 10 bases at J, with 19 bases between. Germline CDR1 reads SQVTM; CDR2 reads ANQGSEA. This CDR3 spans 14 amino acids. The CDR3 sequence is CSVRGGPVNSPLHF. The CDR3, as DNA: TGCAGCGTCAGAGGGGGTCCGGTTAACTCACCCCTCCACTTT.

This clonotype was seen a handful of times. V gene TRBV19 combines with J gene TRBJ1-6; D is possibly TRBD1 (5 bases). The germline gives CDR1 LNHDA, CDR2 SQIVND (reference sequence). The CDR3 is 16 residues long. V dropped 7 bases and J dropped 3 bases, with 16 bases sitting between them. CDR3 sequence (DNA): TGTGCCAGTAACCCAACAGGAGATAACTATAATTCACCCCTCCACTTT. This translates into CASNPTGDNYNSPLHF. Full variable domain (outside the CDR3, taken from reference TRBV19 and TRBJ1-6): DGGITQSPKYLFRKEGQNVTLSCEQNLNHDAMYWYRQDPGQGLRLIYYSQIVNDFQKGDIAEGYSVSREKKESFPLTVTSAQKNPTAFYLCASNPTGDNYNSPLHFGNGTRLTVT.

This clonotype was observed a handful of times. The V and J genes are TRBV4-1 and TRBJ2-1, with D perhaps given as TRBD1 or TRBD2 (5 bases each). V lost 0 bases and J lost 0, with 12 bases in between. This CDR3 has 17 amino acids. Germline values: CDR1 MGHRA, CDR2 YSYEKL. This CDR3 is CASSQDHEGSSYNEQFF. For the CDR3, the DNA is TGCGCCAGCAGCCAAGATCATGAGGGGAGCTCCTACAATGAGCAGTTCTTC.

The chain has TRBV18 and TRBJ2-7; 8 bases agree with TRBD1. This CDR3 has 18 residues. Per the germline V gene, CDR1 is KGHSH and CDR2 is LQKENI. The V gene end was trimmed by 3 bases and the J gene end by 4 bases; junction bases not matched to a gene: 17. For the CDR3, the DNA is TGTGCCAGCTCACCGCCCGATCCGACGACAGGGGTAGGGTACGAGCAGTACTTC. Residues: CASSPPDPTTGVGYEQYF.

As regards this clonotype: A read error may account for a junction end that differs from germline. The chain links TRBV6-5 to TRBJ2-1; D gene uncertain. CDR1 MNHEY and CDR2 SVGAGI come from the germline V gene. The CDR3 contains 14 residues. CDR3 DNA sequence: TGTACCAGCAGTTACCCCGGGTCTCTTAGTGAGCAGTTCTTC. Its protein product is CTSSYPGSLSEQFF.

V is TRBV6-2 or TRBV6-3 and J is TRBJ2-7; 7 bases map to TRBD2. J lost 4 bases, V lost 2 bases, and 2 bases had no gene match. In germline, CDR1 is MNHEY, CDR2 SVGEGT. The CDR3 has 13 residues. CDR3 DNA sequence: TGTGCCAGCAGTTACCCGGGACTATACGAGCAGTACGTC. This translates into CASSYPGLYEQYV.

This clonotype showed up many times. The CDR3 protein is CASSGTIYNEQFF. The CDR3 DNA reads TGTGCCAGCAGCGGGACCATTTACAATGAGCAGTTCTTC. The J gene is TRBJ2-1, the V gene TRBV7-9; D possibly uses TRBD1 or TRBD2 (5 bases each). Germline loops: CDR1 SEHNR, CDR2 FQNEAQ (reference sequence). The V end lost 5 bases, the J end lost 4 bases, and 9 bases lay between the germline ends. The CDR3 is made up of 13 amino acids.

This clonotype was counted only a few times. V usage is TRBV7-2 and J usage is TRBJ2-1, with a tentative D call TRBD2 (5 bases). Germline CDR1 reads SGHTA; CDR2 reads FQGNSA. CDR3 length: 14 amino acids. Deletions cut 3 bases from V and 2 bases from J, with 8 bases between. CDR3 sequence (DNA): TGTGCCAGCAGCTTTGAGGGCACCTACAATGAGCAGTTCTTC. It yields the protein CASSFEGTYNEQFF.

The CDR3 region has the DNA TGTGCCAGCAGGGACATGGAGAATGAGCAGTTCTTC. Its protein is CASRDMENEQFF. The gene calls are TRBV6-8 and TRBJ2-1, with D perhaps TRBD1 (5 bases). The CDR3 runs 12 residues. Germline V CDR1 and CDR2: MNHGY, SAAAGT. The V gene lost 6 bases and the J gene lost 7 bases, with 10 bases spanning the gap.

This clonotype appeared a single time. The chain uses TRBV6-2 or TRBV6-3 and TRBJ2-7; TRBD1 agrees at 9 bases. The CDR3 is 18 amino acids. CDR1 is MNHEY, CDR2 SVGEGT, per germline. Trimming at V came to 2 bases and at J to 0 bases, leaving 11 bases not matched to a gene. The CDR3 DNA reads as TGTGCCAGCAGTTACGCGAGGTGGGACAGGGATCCCTCCTACGAGCAGTACGTC. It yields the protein CASSYARWDRDPSYEQYV.

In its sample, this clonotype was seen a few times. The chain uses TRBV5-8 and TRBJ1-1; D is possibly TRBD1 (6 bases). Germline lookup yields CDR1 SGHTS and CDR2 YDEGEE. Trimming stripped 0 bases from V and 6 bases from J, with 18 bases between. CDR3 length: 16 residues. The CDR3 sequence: CASSLAPPGAIAEAFF. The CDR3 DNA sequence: TGTGCCAGCAGCTTGGCCCCCCCGGGGGCTATCGCTGAAGCTTTCTTT.

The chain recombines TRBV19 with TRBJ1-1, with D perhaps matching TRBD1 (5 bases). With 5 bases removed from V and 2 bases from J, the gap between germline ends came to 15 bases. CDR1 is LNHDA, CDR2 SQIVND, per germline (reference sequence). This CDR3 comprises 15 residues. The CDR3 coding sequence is TGTGCCAGTAGTGAAGGGGTCAGCCCTAACACTGAAGCTTTCTTT. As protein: CASSEGVSPNTEAFF. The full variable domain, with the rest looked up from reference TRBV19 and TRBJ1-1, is DGGITQSPKYLFRKEGQNVTLSCEQNLNHDAMYWYRQDPGQGLRLIYYSQIVNDFQKGDIAEGYSVSREKKESFPLTVTSAQKNPTAFYLCASSEGVSPNTEAFFGQGTRLTVV.

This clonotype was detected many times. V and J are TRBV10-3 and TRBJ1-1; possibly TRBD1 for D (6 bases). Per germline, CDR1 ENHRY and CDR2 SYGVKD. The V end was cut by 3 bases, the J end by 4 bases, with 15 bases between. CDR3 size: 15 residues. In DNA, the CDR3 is TGTGCCATCAGTGAAACGGGACACTCGGGCACTGAAGCTTTCTTT. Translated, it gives CAISETGHSGTEAFF.

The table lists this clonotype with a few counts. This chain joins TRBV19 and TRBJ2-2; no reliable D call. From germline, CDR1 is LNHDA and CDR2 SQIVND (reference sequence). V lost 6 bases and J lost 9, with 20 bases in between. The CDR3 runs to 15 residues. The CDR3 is CASSPLKIQIRELFF. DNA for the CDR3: TGTGCCAGTAGCCCCCTAAAGATCCAAATCCGGGAGCTGTTTTTT. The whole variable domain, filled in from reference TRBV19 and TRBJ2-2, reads DGGITQSPKYLFRKEGQNVTLSCEQNLNHDAMYWYRQDPGQGLRLIYYSQIVNDFQKGDIAEGYSVSREKKESFPLTVTSAQKNPTAFYLCASSPLKIQIRELFFGEGSRLTVL.

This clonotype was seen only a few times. The CDR3 nucleotides read TGTGCCAGCAGCTTCCCAGCGGGACAGGGGTTTAGGTATGAGCAGTTCTTC. Its translation: CASSFPAGQGFRYEQFF. The gene calls are TRBV7-6 and TRBJ2-1, with 10 bases aligning to TRBD1. The germline V gene has CDR1 SGHVS and CDR2 FNYEAQ. The CDR3 is 17 amino acids. The ends lost 3 bases at V and 8 bases at J; junction bases unmatched: 13.

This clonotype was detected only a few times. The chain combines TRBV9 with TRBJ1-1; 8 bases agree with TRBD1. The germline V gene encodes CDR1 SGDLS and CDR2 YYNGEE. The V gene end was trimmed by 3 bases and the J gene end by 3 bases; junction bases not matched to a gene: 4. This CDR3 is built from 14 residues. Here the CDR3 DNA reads TGTGCCAGCAGCGCGACAGGGGTATACACTGAAGCTTTCTTT. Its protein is CASSATGVYTEAFF. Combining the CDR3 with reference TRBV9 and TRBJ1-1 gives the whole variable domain DSGVTQTPKHLITATGQRVTLRCSPRSGDLSVYWYQQSLDQGLQFLIQYYNGEERAKGNILERFSAQQFPDLHSELNLSSLELGDSALYFCASSATGVYTEAFFGQGTRLTVV.

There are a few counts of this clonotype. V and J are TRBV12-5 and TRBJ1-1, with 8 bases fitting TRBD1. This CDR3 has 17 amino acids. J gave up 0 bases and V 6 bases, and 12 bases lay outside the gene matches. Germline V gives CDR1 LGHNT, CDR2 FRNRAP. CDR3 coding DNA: TGTGCTAGTGGCGGAACCTGGACAGGGCAGATGAACACTGAAGCTTTCTTT. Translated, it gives CASGGTWTGQMNTEAFF.

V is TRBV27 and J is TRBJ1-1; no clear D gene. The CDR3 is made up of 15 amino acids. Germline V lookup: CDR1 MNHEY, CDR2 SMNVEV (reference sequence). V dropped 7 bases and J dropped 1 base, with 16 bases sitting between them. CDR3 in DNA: TGTGCCAGCACCCTGAGCCGGGCCCAGAACACTGAAGCTTTCTTT. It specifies CASTLSRAQNTEAFF.

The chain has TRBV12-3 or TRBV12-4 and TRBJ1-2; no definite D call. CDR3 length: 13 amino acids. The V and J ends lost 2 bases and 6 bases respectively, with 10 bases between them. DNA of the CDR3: TGTGCCAGCAGTTTATCCAGGTATAATGGCTACACCTTC. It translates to CASSLSRYNGYTF.

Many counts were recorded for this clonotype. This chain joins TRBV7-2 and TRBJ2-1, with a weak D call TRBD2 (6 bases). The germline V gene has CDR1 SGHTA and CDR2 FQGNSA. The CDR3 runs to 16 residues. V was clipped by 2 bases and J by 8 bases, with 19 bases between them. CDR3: CASSLNAGSIFYEQFF. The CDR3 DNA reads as TGTGCCAGCAGCTTAAATGCGGGGTCGATATTCTATGAGCAGTTCTTC.

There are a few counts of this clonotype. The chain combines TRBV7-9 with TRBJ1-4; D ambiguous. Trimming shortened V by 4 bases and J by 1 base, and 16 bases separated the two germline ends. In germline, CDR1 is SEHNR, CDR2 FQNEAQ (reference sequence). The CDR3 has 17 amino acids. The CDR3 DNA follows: TGTGCCAGCAGCTCCAGACTGACCCCGGGAACTAATGAAAAACTGTTTTTT. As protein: CASSSRLTPGTNEKLFF.

CDR3 nucleotides: TGTGCCAGCAGTGACTTCGCACGGTCGGGCTGGCACGAGCAGTACTTC. It codes for CASSDFARSGWHEQYF. The chain uses TRBV2 and TRBJ2-7; no reliable D call. The ends were cut back, 3 bases at V and 5 bases at J, with 20 bases in the middle. The CDR3 contains 16 residues. The germline CDR1 and CDR2 sequences are SNHLY and FYNNEI.

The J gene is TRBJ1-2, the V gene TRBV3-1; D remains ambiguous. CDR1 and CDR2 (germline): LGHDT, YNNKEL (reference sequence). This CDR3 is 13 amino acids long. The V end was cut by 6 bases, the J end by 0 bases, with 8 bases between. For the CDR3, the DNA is TGTGCCAGCAGAGGGCCGACTAACTATGGCTACACCTTC. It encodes CASRGPTNYGYTF.

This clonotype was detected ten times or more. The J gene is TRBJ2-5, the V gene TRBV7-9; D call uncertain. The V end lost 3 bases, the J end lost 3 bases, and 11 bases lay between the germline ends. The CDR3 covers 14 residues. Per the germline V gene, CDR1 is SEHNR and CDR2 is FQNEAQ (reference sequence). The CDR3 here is CASSFGPLKETQYF. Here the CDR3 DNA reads TGTGCCAGCAGCTTTGGGCCTTTAAAAGAGACCCAGTACTTC.

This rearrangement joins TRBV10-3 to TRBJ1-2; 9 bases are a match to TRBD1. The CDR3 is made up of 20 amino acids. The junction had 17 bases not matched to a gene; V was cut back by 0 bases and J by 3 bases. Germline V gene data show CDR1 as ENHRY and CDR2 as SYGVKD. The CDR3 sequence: CAISESIRDRVQTSHYGYTF. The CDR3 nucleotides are TGTGCCATCAGTGAGTCGATAAGGGACAGGGTCCAAACCTCCCACTATGGCTACACCTTC.

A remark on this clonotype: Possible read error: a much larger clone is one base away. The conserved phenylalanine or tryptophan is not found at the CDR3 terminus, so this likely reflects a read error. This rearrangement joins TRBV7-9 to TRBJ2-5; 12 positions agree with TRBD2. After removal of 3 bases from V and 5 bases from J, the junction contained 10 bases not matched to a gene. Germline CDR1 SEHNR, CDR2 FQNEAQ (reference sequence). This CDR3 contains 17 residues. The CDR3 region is CASSFPTSGGGMETQYY. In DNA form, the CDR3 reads TGTGCCAGCAGCTTCCCGACTAGCGGGGGAGGTATGGAGACCCAGTACTAC.